The clone carrying this T cell receptor beta chain came up many times. CDR3 length: 13 amino acids. Germline V gives CDR1 SGHTA, CDR2 FQGNSA. Trimming left V 1 base short and J 15 bases short, with 16 bases between. The sample comes from a study of blood T cell repertoires in COVID-19. Libraries were prepared by immunoSEQ multiplex PCR; TCRdb keeps only in-frame clonotypes and omits some of them. Of hundreds of thousands of clones listed, around nine tenths are singletons. Sequencing was performed on PBMCs or T cells enriched from blood (not recorded which). This chain links TRBV7-2 with TRBJ2-1, with D perhaps matching TRBD1 (5 bases). This sequence was found in a woman aged 55-69 years in a cohort exposed to, infected with or recovered from COVID-19 (not recorded which). In DNA form, the CDR3 reads TGTGCCAGCAGCTTAGGGGGCCCCGGCGGCCCGTTCTTC. Translation gives CASSLGGPGGPFF.